The T cell receptor beta chain under discussion was sequenced for a study of identical twins. Findings and caveats of the study: Partly confounded zero-insertion analyses could result from invariant MAIT and iNKT cells. Within monozygotic twins, out-of-frame TCR alpha sharing was underestimated by the models.

Carrying unique molecular identifiers, the cDNA also gained a universal primer site through template switching. TCRdb analysed the 5' RACE reads with MiXCR anew, one entry per CDR3 protein. This table has approximately 530,000 distinct CDR3 sequences, 20% to 25% appearing once. Turning to this clonotype: Its antigen is undetermined.

CDR1 and CDR2 (germline): SGHDN, FVKESK. Deletions cut 5 bases from V and 1 base from J, with 18 bases between. This CDR3 region has 18 residues. The sample was also reused in another study, on yellow fever vaccine responses in identical twins.

This receptor was identified in a woman aged 18-29 years in good health. The sample was CD4+ T cells sorted from blood. This chain links TRBV14 with TRBJ2-6; D uncertain. The CDR3 nucleotides read TGTGCCAGCAGCACCTTCGTGGGCTCTTCGTCTGGGGCCAACGTCCTGACTTTC. It is translated as CASSTFVGSSSGANVLTF. The full variable domain, completed using reference TRBV14 and TRBJ2-6, is EAGVTQFPSHSVIEKGQTVTLRCDPISGHDNLYWYRRVMGKEIKFLLHFVKESKQDESGMPNNRFLAERTGGTYSTLKVQPAELEDSGVYFCASSTFVGSSSGANVLTFGAGSRLTVL.